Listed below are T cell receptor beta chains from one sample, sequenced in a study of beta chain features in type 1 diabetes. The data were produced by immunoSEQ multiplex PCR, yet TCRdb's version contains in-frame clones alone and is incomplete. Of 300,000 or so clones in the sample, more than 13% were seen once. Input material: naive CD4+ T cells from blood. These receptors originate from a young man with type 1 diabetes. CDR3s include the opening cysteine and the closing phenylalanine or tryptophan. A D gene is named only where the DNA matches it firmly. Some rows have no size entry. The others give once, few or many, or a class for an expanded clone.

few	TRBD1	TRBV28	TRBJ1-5	TGTGCCACCAGCCCGGGACAGGGGGCTAGTCAGCCCCAGCATTTT	CATSPGQGASQPQHF
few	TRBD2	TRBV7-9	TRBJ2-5	TGTGCCAGCAGCCTGGGACTAGCGGTACAAGAGACCCAGTACTTC	CASSLGLAVQETQYF
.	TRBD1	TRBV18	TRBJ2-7	TGTGCCAGCTCACCACGGGGACAGGGGGCCACCTACGAGCAGTACTTC	CASSPRGQGATYEQYF
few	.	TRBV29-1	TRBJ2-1	TGCAGCGTTTTGCCCCCTAGCGTTTACAATGAGCAGTTCTTC	CSVLPPSVYNEQFF
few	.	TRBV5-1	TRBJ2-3	TGCGCCAGCAGCTTGTCGGCTAGCTCAGATACGCAGTATTTT	CASSLSASSDTQYF
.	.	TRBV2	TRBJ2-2	TGTGCCAGCAGGAAGACTCAGAGCGGGGAGCTGTTTTTT	CASRKTQSGELFF
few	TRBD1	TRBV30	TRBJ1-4	TGTGCCTGGAGTGTACAATTCGGAATTTGGGCAGGGGGATCTAATGAAAAACTGTTTTTT	CAWSVQFGIWAGGSNEKLFF
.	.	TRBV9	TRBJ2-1	TGTGCCAGCAGCGTAGGGATCGGGAGCTCCTACAATGAGCAGTTCTTC	CASSVGIGSSYNEQFF
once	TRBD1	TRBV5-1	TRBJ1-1	TGCGCCAGCAGCCTGCGGACAGGGGGGAACACTGAAGCTTTCTTT	CASSLRTGGNTEAFF
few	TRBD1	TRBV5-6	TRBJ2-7	TGTGCCAGCAGCTATGGACAGGTCACCTACGAGCAGTACTTC	CASSYGQVTYEQYF
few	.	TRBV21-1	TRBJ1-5	TGTGCCAGCAGCAACCACAGGGTGGGCAATCAGCCCCAGCATTTT	CASSNHRVGNQPQHF
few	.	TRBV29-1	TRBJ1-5	TGCAGCGTTGAGTGGACAGAGAATCAGCCCCAGCATTTT	CSVEWTENQPQHF
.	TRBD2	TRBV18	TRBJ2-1	TGTGCCAGCTCACCGCAAACCCTAGCGGGAACGCCTCAGTTCTTC	CASSPQTLAGTPQFF
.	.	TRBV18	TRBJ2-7	TGTGCCAGCTCACCACCGAACGGCTACGAGCAGTACTTC	CASSPPNGYEQYF
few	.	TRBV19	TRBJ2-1	TGTGCCAGTAGTATGCCATCGCAGCGGAATGAGCAGTTCTTC	CASSMPSQRNEQFF
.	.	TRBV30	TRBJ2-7	TGTGCCTGGAGTGCTCAGGGAAACGAGCAGTACTTC	CAWSAQGNEQYF
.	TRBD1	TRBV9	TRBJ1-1	TGTGCCAGCAGCGTGTCAGGGGGCCCTCTGAACACTGAAGCTTTCTTT	CASSVSGGPLNTEAFF
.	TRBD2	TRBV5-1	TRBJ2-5	TGCGCCAGCAGCCATAGCGGGAATCAAGAGACCCAGTACTTC	CASSHSGNQETQYF
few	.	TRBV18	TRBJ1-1	TGTGCCAGCTCACCGACAGAGCTAATGAACACTGAAGCTTTCTTT	CASSPTELMNTEAFF
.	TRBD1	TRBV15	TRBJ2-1	TGTGCCACCAGCAGAGATTTGACAGGGGAAAACTACAATGAGCAGTTCTTC	CATSRDLTGENYNEQFF
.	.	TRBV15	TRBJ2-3	TGTGCCACCAGCAGAGATCCGGTAGATACGCAGTATTTT	CATSRDPVDTQYF
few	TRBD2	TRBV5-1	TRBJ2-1	TGCGCCAGCAGCTTGAACGCCGGAACTAGCGGTTACAATGAGCAGTTCTTC	CASSLNAGTSGYNEQFF
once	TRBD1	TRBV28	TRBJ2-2	TGTGCCAGCAGGGGGACAGGGGTCAACACCGGGGAGCTGTTTTTT	CASRGTGVNTGELFF
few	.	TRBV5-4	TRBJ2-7	TGTGCCAGCAGCCTTAGCGGATCCCGCCACGAGCAGTACTTC	CASSLSGSRHEQYF
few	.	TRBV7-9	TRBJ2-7	TGTGCCAGCAGCTCGATAGTTACCTACGAGCAGTACTTC	CASSSIVTYEQYF
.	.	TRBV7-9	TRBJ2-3	TGTGCCAGCAGCCCACAAGTAGATACGCAGTATTTT	CASSPQVDTQYF
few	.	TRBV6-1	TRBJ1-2	TGTGCCAGCCTGTTTGGCCCTGGAGGGCCCTATGGCTACACCTTC	CASLFGPGGPYGYTF
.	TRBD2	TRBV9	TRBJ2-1	TGTGCCAGCAGCGTAGGAAGCGGGAGTTTCCATGAGCAGTTCTTC	CASSVGSGSFHEQFF
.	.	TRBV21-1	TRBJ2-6	TGTGCCAGCTTGAGAGCTAACCACTCTGGGGCCAACGTCCTGACTTTC	CASLRANHSGANVLTF
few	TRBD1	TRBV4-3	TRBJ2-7	TGCGCCAGCAGCCAAGGACTGGGACAGGGGAGCTCCTACGAGCAGTACTTC	CASSQGLGQGSSYEQYF
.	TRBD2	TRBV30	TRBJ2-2	TGTGCCTGCCCTGGGGGGACTAGCGGGATCAACACCGGGGAGCTGTTTTTT	CACPGGTSGINTGELFF
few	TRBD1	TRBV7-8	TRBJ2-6	TGTGCCAGCAGCCTAATAGACAGGGGCTCTGGGGCCAACGTCCTGACTTTC	CASSLIDRGSGANVLTF
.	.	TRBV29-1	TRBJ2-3	TGCAGCACAGTCACAGATACGCAGTATTTT	CSTVTDTQYF
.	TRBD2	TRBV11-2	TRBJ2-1	TGTGCCAGCAGCTTAGCCTTCCGGGCGGGAGCTTACAATGAGCAGTTCTTC	CASSLAFRAGAYNEQFF
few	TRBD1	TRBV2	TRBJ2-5	TGTGCCAGCAGGACAGGGACAGTCGCAGAGACCCAGTACTTC	CASRTGTVAETQYF
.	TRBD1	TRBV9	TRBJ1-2	TGTGCCAGCAGTGAGGGGACAGGGAATATCTATGGCTACACCTTC	CASSEGTGNIYGYTF
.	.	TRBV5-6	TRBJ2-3	TGTGCCAGCAGCCTACTAGCCCCGGGTGGGCCTAGCACAGATACGCAGTATTTT	CASSLLAPGGPSTDTQYF
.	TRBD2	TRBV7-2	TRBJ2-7	TGTGCCAGCGGGGGAGGGCCGAGAACCGAGCAGTACTTC	CASGGGPRTEQYF
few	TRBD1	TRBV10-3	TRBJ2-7	TGTGCCATCAGTGAGTCGCTGGGCAGGGGGTCCACCGGGACCCACCTCGAGCAGTACTTC	CAISESLGRGSTGTHLEQYF
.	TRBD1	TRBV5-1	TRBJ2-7	TGCGCCAGCAGCTGGGGACAGGGGTATGAGTACGAGCAGTACTTC	CASSWGQGYEYEQYF
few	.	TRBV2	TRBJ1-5	TGTGCCAGCCTACAGGGAAGAGAACAGCCCCAGCATTTT	CASLQGREQPQHF
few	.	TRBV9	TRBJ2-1	TGTGCCAGCAGCGTAGGTCTGCGCGGGACAGCCTACAATGAGCAGTTCTTC	CASSVGLRGTAYNEQFF
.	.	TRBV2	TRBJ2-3	TGTGCCAGCAGGCGCAGTCTAAGCGACACGCAGTATTTT	CASRRSLSDTQYF
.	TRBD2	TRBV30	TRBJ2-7	TGTGCCTGGAGATACCGGGGGGTAGACCACGAGCAGTACTTC	CAWRYRGVDHEQYF
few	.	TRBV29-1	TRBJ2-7	TGCAGCGTTGAGGGCCCTCCCGGACAGCCCTACGAGCAGTACTTC	CSVEGPPGQPYEQYF
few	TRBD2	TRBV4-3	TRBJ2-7	TGCGCCAGCAGCCAAGATTGGGGAGGGCAGCAGTACTTC	CASSQDWGGQQYF